Listed below are T cell receptor beta chains from one sample, sequenced in a study of CD8+ T cells in alopecia areata. Data came from immunoSEQ multiplex PCR; TCRdb stores just in-frame clones and leaves some out. Of 130,000 to 150,000 clones listed, about 47% are singletons. This material consisted of CD4+ T cells sorted from blood, taken at week 0. The receptors were sampled from a human donor with alopecia areata. Each CDR3 is given with its conserved first and last residue. The D gene is left open where the match is weak. Clone size is given for some rows only: seen once, a few or many times, or a class if the clone is expanded.

j_call,v_call,d_call,clone_size,cdr3_aa,cdr3_nt
TRBJ2-5,TRBV7-2,TRBD2,few,CASSLGGTSVPQETQYF,TGTGCCAGCAGCTTAGGGGGGACTAGCGTCCCCCAAGAGACCCAGTACTTC
TRBJ1-1,TRBV5-1,.,.,CASGRRGVNTEAFF,TGCGCCAGCGGGAGACGGGGCGTGAACACTGAAGCTTTCTTT
TRBJ2-7,TRBV4-2,.,.,CASSQDEVSYEQYF,TGTGCCAGCAGCCAAGATGAGGTCTCCTACGAGCAGTACTTC
TRBJ2-7,TRBV6-6,TRBD2,few,CASSVSGSGEQYF,TGTGCCAGCAGTGTTAGCGGGAGCGGTGAGCAGTACTTC
TRBJ2-7,TRBV5-1,TRBD1,.,CASSLTGGPYEQYF,TGCGCCAGCAGCTTGACAGGGGGCCCCTACGAGCAGTACTTC
TRBJ2-5,TRBV7-6,TRBD1,.,CASSPLTQGVGETQYF,TGTGCCAGCAGCCCACTGACCCAGGGGGTCGGAGAGACCCAGTACTTC
TRBJ2-1,TRBV7-8,TRBD2,.,CASSLALLAGDSFGEQFF,TGTGCCAGCAGCTTAGCGCTCTTAGCGGGAGATTCGTTCGGTGAGCAGTTCTTC
TRBJ2-5,TRBV6-6,.,few,CASSYPGETQYF,TGTGCCAGCAGTTACCCTGGAGAGACCCAGTACTTC
TRBJ2-1,TRBV29-1,TRBD2,.,CSAIPVTSPNEQFF,TGCAGCGCCATTCCCGTGACTAGCCCCAATGAGCAGTTCTTC
TRBJ1-1,TRBV6-6,.,many,CASRATVMNTEAFF,TGTGCCAGCAGGGCGACAGTAATGAACACTGAAGCTTTCTTT
TRBJ2-5,TRBV19,.,.,CASSISSMGQGETQYF,TGTGCCAGTAGTATATCCTCAATGGGTCAGGGCGAGACCCAGTACTTC
TRBJ2-3,TRBV6-6,.,few,CASSPFDTHTQYF,TGTGCCAGCAGTCCATTCGACACCCATACGCAGTATTTT
TRBJ2-5,TRBV30,TRBD1,.,CAWGTGQETQYF,TGTGCCTGGGGGACAGGCCAAGAGACCCAGTACTTC
TRBJ1-5,TRBV6-5,TRBD1,.,CASSRRGDSQHF,TGTGCCAGCAGTCGTCGTGGGGACAGTCAGCATTTT
TRBJ2-3,TRBV5-4,.,.,CASSLQGQSDTQYF,TGTGCCAGCAGCTTACAGGGCCAGTCAGATACGCAGTATTTT
TRBJ1-2,TRBV7-9,.,.,CASSGSPDVWKGYTF,TGTGCCAGCAGCGGATCCCCAGACGTATGGAAAGGCTACACCTTC
TRBJ2-7,TRBV18,.,.,CASSPPGHYEQYF,TGTGCCAGCTCACCACCGGGGCACTACGAGCAGTACTTC
TRBJ2-5,TRBV29-1,TRBD1,few,CSVARTGGETQYF,TGCAGCGTTGCCCGGACAGGGGGCGAGACCCAGTACTTC
TRBJ1-5,TRBV2,TRBD1,few,CASSRDREDSQHF,TGTGCCAGCAGCCGGGACAGGGAGGATTCCCAGCATTTT
TRBJ2-3,TRBV9,TRBD1,.,CASSERPGQGAQRMDF,TGTGCCAGCAGCGAGAGACCGGGACAGGGGGCACAAAGGATGGATTTT
TRBJ2-1,TRBV6-1,TRBD1,.,CASSPQGDYNEQFF,TGTGCCAGCAGCCCACAGGGGGACTACAATGAGCAGTTCTTC
TRBJ2-3,TRBV5-4,TRBD1,.,CASSFPGQGAEDTQYF,TGTGCCAGCAGCTTTCCGGGACAGGGGGCAGAAGATACGCAGTATTTT
TRBJ2-1,TRBV5-1,TRBD2,few,CASSPTSGGYNEQFF,TGCGCCAGCAGCCCCACTAGCGGGGGTTACAATGAGCAGTTCTTC
TRBJ1-5,TRBV15,.,.,CATSPWGDNQPQHF,TGTGCCACCAGCCCATGGGGTGACAATCAGCCCCAGCATTTT
TRBJ2-7,TRBV2,.,few,CASRSNSYEQYF,TGTGCCAGCAGATCTAACTCCTACGAGCAGTACTTC
TRBJ2-2,TRBV30,.,.,CAWNPRAAGELFF,TGTGCCTGGAACCCCAGGGCGGCCGGGGAGCTGTTTTTT
TRBJ1-1,TRBV30,TRBD1,.,CAWGDRGTEAFF,TGTGCCTGGGGGGACAGGGGCACTGAAGCTTTCTTT
TRBJ2-2,TRBV29-1,TRBD2,few,CSVASGTNTGELFF,TGCAGCGTTGCAAGCGGGACGAACACCGGGGAGCTGTTTTTT
TRBJ1-1,TRBV5-4,TRBD1,.,CASSSGQANTEAFF,TGTGCCAGCAGCTCCGGACAGGCGAACACTGAAGCTTTCTTT
TRBJ1-5,TRBV2,.,.,CASSEEGGNQPQHF,TGTGCCAGCAGTGAGGAGGGCGGCAATCAGCCCCAGCATTTT
TRBJ2-7,TRBV14,.,.,CASSQGVGPPHEQYF,TGTGCCAGCAGCCAAGGGGTTGGGCCGCCCCACGAGCAGTACTTC
TRBJ2-1,TRBV28,.,.,CASSFYNEQFF,TGTGCCAGCAGTTTTTACAATGAGCAGTTCTTC
TRBJ2-5,TRBV25-1,.,.,CASRALLAQYF,TGTGCCAGCAGAGCTCTTTTGGCCCAGTACTTC
TRBJ2-5,TRBV6-6,.,.,CASSYSRGGGQETQYF,TGTGCCAGCAGTTACTCGAGGGGGGGCGGACAAGAGACCCAGTACTTC
TRBJ2-3,TRBV1,.,.,CTSSQDKAAGDLTDTQYF,TGCACCAGCAGCCAAGATAAGGCAGCGGGGGACTTAACAGATACGCAGTATTTT